The 5 T cell receptor beta chains below come from one sample, sequenced in a study of blood T cell repertoires in COVID-19. TCRdb's copy holds only in-frame clones and misses some; the assay was immunoSEQ multiplex PCR. The sample records around 300,000 clones, approximately 80% being singletons. The sample comprised peripheral blood. These receptors were collected from a woman in her 50s with active or convalescent COVID-19.

The J gene is TRBJ1-5, the V gene TRBV21-1; the D call of TRBD1 is as the table states it, not checked on the DNA. TRBV21-1 constitutes a pseudogene. CDR3 length: 16 amino acids. CDR3 amino acids: CASRRTGTGGNQPQHF. CDR3 coding DNA: TGTGCCAGCAGAAGAACCGGGACAGGGGGGAATCAGCCCCAGCATTTT.

The chain has TRBV30 and TRBJ1-1, with 7 bases lining up with TRBD1. V lost 5 bases to trimming and J lost 0 bases; unmatched junction nucleotides: 9. Looked up from germline, CDR1 is GTSNPN and CDR2 is SVGIG (reference sequence). This CDR3 contains 15 residues. For the CDR3, the DNA is TGTGCCTGGCCTGTACAGGGGCGGGTGAACACTGAAGCTTTCTTT. It is translated as CAWPVQGRVNTEAFF.

The V and J genes are TRBV10-3 and TRBJ1-4, with D maybe TRBD1 (6 bases). The germline V gene has CDR1 ENHRY and CDR2 SYGVKD. The CDR3 covers 10 residues. V was trimmed by 9 bases and J by 7 bases, leaving 6 bases between them. The CDR3 is CAIGGEKLFF. The CDR3 DNA reads TGTGCCATAGGGGGTGAAAAACTGTTTTTT.

The chain recombines TRBV29-1 with TRBJ2-2; 9 bases match TRBD1. Unmatched junction bases numbered 8, after V lost 4 bases and J lost 5 bases. This CDR3 spans 15 amino acids. The V gene's germline CDR1 is SQVTM and CDR2 ANQGSEA. CDR3 nucleotides: TGCAGCGTTGGGATGGGACAGGGCCGGACCGGGGAGCTGTTTTTT. It codes for CSVGMGQGRTGELFF.

The chain is built from TRBV4-1 and TRBJ2-1; 11 nucleotides line up with TRBD2. V trimming: 4 bases; J trimming: 9 bases; junction bases outside the gene matches: 14. The CDR3 length is 17 residues. Germline loops: CDR1 MGHRA, CDR2 YSYEKL. The CDR3 DNA sequence: TGCGCCAGCAGCCCGGGACTAGCGGCGAGGTTGGTGTCTGAGCAGTTCTTC. As protein: CASSPGLAARLVSEQFF.